Reported below is one TCR beta chain. The table came from immunoSEQ multiplex PCR; TCRdb's copy has only in-frame clones and leaves some out. The data contain around 130,000 clones, roughly 87% of them singletons. The study drew participants aged about 18 to 89 years from 20 to 30 US areas. Cohorts were determined from participant-reported clinical history. Resolution of symptoms, clearance, or two negative PCRs was present in recovered Cohort 3 donors. The record originates from a study of blood T cell repertoires in COVID-19. Source material: PBMCs or T cells enriched from blood (not recorded which). The clonotype originates from a man younger than 40 who had recovered from COVID-19.

CDR3 region: CASRPGQGQEKLFF. CDR3 DNA sequence: TGTGCCAGCAGACCGGGACAGGGTCAAGAAAAACTGTTTTTT. The chain recombines TRBV2 with TRBJ1-4; TRBD1 matches at 9 bases. Trimming removed 6 bases from V and 8 bases from J; junction bases left unmatched: 7. CDR3 size: 14 residues. The germline gives CDR1 SNHLY, CDR2 FYNNEI.